These T cell receptor beta chains were read from a single sample in a study of vaccination effects on CD4 cells after COVID-19. Produced via immunoSEQ multiplex PCR; TCRdb's table is partial and in-frame only. Among tens of thousands of clones, around 78% were seen once, and the ten largest hold approximately 33%. No antigen has been assigned to these receptors. The starting material was CD4+ T cells from PBMCs cultured with a peptide pool, obtained before COVID-19 vaccination. These receptors came from a human donor who had a prior SARS-CoV-2 infection. Each CDR3 is given with its conserved first and last residue. The D gene is left open where the match is weak. The size of a clone is reported for some rows only, either as once, few or many, or as a class for expanded clones.

TRBV5-4	NA	TRBJ1-1	NA	TGTGCCAGCAGCTTTTTTTTTGGGGCGGCGGACACTGAAGCTTTCTTT	CASSFFFGAADTEAFF
TRBV7-3	NA	TRBJ2-3	TRBD2	TGTGCCAGCAGCTTAAACGGGGGGACAGATACGCAGTATTTT	CASSLNGGTDTQYF
TRBV7-2	NA	TRBJ2-3	TRBD2	TGTGCCAGCAGCTTAGTTGGTAGCGGGGGCGCAGATACGCAGTATTTT	CASSLVGSGGADTQYF
TRBV4-1	few	TRBJ1-1	NA	TGCGCCAGCAGCCAAGGCCCCGGGGGAGGGGAGGCTGAAGCTTTCTTT	CASSQGPGGGEAEAFF
TRBV12-3/TRBV12-4	NA	TRBJ1-1	NA	TGTGCCAGCAGTCCATGGGGCTTTGAAGCTTTCTTT	CASSPWGFEAFF
TRBV7-9	NA	TRBJ2-5	NA	TGTGCCAGCAGCTTAATGGGCGGGCAAGAGACCCAGTACTTC	CASSLMGGQETQYF
TRBV5-6	NA	TRBJ1-5	NA	TGTGCCAGCAGCTTGGAGCCCGATCAGCCCCAGCATTTT	CASSLEPDQPQHF
TRBV19	NA	TRBJ1-2	NA	TGTGCCAGTAGTATAAAGGACTGGGGAGGTGGCTACACCTTC	CASSIKDWGGGYTF
TRBV6-5	NA	TRBJ1-1	NA	TGTGCCAGCAACCGACAAGACATGAACACTGAAGCTTTCTTT	CASNRQDMNTEAFF
TRBV30	NA	TRBJ2-5	TRBD2	TGTGCCTGGAGCTTCTCCCCCGCTAGCGGGGGGGTGACCCAGTACTTC	CAWSFSPASGGVTQYF
TRBV7-9	NA	TRBJ2-7	NA	TGTGCCAGCAGCTTGGGGAGATTATACGAGCAGTACTTC	CASSLGRLYEQYF
TRBV7-8	NA	TRBJ2-7	NA	TGTGCCAGCAGCTTATTCCTTGGCGTGGGCGAGAGCTCCTACGAGCAGTACTTC	CASSLFLGVGESSYEQYF
TRBV9	NA	TRBJ2-2	NA	TGTGCCAGCAGCCCCCGATCAGGGACGAGTTACTCCGGGGAGCTGTTTTTT	CASSPRSGTSYSGELFF
TRBV11-2	NA	TRBJ2-2	NA	TGTGCCAGCAGCCAATGGGGCAGAACCGGGGAGCTGTTTTTT	CASSQWGRTGELFF
TRBV28	NA	TRBJ2-7	NA	TGTGCCAGCCGTTCGCCCCGGGGCTCCTACGAGCAGTACTTC	CASRSPRGSYEQYF
TRBV5-1	NA	TRBJ2-1	TRBD2	TGCGCCAGCAGCTTTGGGGCTAGCGGGACGAGCTCCTACAATGAGCAGTTCTTC	CASSFGASGTSSYNEQFF
TRBV19	few	TRBJ2-1	NA	TGTGCCAGTAGTATTTATGGGGGGACTGAGCAGTTCTTC	CASSIYGGTEQFF
TRBV9	NA	TRBJ1-4	NA	TGTGCCAGCAGCCCCCGCGACGGTAGAGAAAAACTGTTTTTT	CASSPRDGREKLFF
TRBV10-3	NA	TRBJ2-7	TRBD1	TGTGCCATCAGTGGAGACAGGGTATACGAGCAGTACTTC	CAISGDRVYEQYF
TRBV18	NA	TRBJ2-3	NA	TGTGCCAGCTCACCACCGGTGAGCACAGATACGCAGTATTTT	CASSPPVSTDTQYF
TRBV5-5	few	TRBJ1-1	NA	TGTGCCAGCAGCTTGGAAGGTCTCGGGACACTCACTGAAGCTTTCTTT	CASSLEGLGTLTEAFF
TRBV10-3	NA	TRBJ2-1	NA	TGTGCCATCAGCGCTGAGGGCCCAAGGGGCGGGTCCTCCTACAATGAGCAGTTCTTC	CAISAEGPRGGSSYNEQFF
TRBV6-5	NA	TRBJ1-5	NA	TGTGCCAGCAGTCCCTTGCGGCCCCTCAATCAGCCCCAGCATTTT	CASSPLRPLNQPQHF
TRBV2	NA	TRBJ1-4	TRBD1	TGTGCCAGCAATCGAGCAGGGGGCTATGAAAAACTGTTTTTT	CASNRAGGYEKLFF
TRBV5-1	NA	TRBJ2-3	NA	TGCGCCAGCAGCCCCCCGTTCGGGACTACAGATACGCAGTATTTT	CASSPPFGTTDTQYF
TRBV7-9	NA	TRBJ2-7	NA	TGTGCCAGCAGCTTAGGGTTTCTGGGTACCTACGAGCAGTACTTC	CASSLGFLGTYEQYF
TRBV7-2	NA	TRBJ2-5	NA	TGTGCCAGCAGCCCCCCGGGGGCGGGGGAAGAGACCCAGTACTTC	CASSPPGAGEETQYF
TRBV7-8	NA	TRBJ2-1	NA	TGTGCCAGCAGCTCGTGGGCCTCCCGATCGTATGAGCAGTTCTTC	CASSSWASRSYEQFF
TRBV5-1	NA	TRBJ2-5	NA	TGCGCCAGCAGCCCAGACCTACAAGAGACCCAGTACTTC	CASSPDLQETQYF
TRBV9	NA	TRBJ2-5	TRBD2	TGTGCCAGCAGCGTAGCGGAGCGGGGGGGCCAAGAGACCCAGTACTTC	CASSVAERGGQETQYF
TRBV2	few	TRBJ1-1	NA	TGTGCCAGCAGTGACTGGACGTTCGACACTGAAGCTTTCTTT	CASSDWTFDTEAFF
TRBV28	few	TRBJ1-2	NA	TGTGCCAGCACCCTGGGCCTTCACCTTTATGGCTACACCTTC	CASTLGLHLYGYTF
TRBV6-5	NA	TRBJ2-5	NA	TGTGCCAGCCATGAGGAGACCCAGTACTTC	CASHEETQYF
TRBV5-1	NA	TRBJ1-1	NA	TGCGCCAGCAGCTTGGTATTGGTGGACAGTGAAGCTTTCTTT	CASSLVLVDSEAFF
TRBV3-1/TRBV3-2	few	TRBJ2-7	TRBD2	TGTGCCAGCAGCCGCCCGACTAGCGGGACTTACGAGCAGTACTTC	CASSRPTSGTYEQYF
TRBV7-2	NA	TRBJ2-1	NA	TGTGCCAGCAGCCCCCGACAGAACCAACCCTACAATGAGCAGTTCTTC	CASSPRQNQPYNEQFF
TRBV6-5	NA	TRBJ2-5	NA	TGTGCCAGCAGTTGGGCGGGATGGGGGGCTCAAGAGACCCAGTACTTC	CASSWAGWGAQETQYF
TRBV7-2	NA	TRBJ1-4	TRBD1	TGTGCCAGCAGCAAGGACAGGGAGGAAAAACTGTTTTTT	CASSKDREEKLFF
TRBV2	NA	TRBJ2-1	TRBD2	TGTGCCAGCAGTGCACTAGCGGGAGCGAGTAATGAGCAGTTCTTC	CASSALAGASNEQFF
TRBV3-1/TRBV3-2	once	TRBJ1-2	TRBD1	TGTGCCAGCAGCCAGACGACAGGGTCTCCCTATGGCTACACCTTC	CASSQTTGSPYGYTF
TRBV18	NA	TRBJ2-7	NA	TGTGCCAGCTCACCCGAGGTGGGGGACCCTTACTACTCCTACGAGCAGTACTTC	CASSPEVGDPYYSYEQYF
TRBV27	NA	TRBJ2-7	NA	TGTGCCAGCAGTGTAAGACAAGGTAGGGACGAGCAGTACTTC	CASSVRQGRDEQYF
TRBV6-2/TRBV6-3	NA	TRBJ2-2	TRBD1	TGTGCCAGCAGTTACCCGGGACAGACATGGAACACCGGGGAGCTGTTTTTT	CASSYPGQTWNTGELFF
TRBV19	NA	TRBJ2-5	NA	TGTGCCAGTAGTAGAGTCGGGACCCGTCAAGAGACCCAGTACTTC	CASSRVGTRQETQYF
TRBV20-1	NA	TRBJ1-1	NA	TGCAGTGGACAAAGGAACACTGAAGCTTTCTTT	CSGQRNTEAFF
TRBV2	NA	TRBJ2-3	NA	TGTGCCACCTCCCCGGCTACAGCGGCAGATACGCAGTATTTT	CATSPATAADTQYF
TRBV11-3	NA	TRBJ2-3	TRBD1	TGTGCCAGCAGCCTCGGACAGGGGGAGACAGATACGCAGTATTTT	CASSLGQGETDTQYF
TRBV19	NA	TRBJ1-4	NA	TGTGCCAGTAGTATCGCTCCAGTGGGGGAAAAACTGTTTTTT	CASSIAPVGEKLFF
TRBV5-1	NA	TRBJ1-1	NA	TGCGCCAGCAGCTCTGGACAGACGAACACTGAAGCTTTCTTT	CASSSGQTNTEAFF
TRBV3-1/TRBV3-2	NA	TRBJ2-7	TRBD2	TGTGCCAGCAGAAGACTAGCGGGAGGGCCCTTATCCGAGCAGTACTTC	CASRRLAGGPLSEQYF
TRBV18	NA	TRBJ2-3	NA	TGTGCCAGCTCACCACCGCCACCTGCTAGGGCTGCGCAGTATTTT	CASSPPPPARAAQYF
TRBV10-3	NA	TRBJ1-3	NA	TGTGCCATCAGCCCCTCTGGAAACACCATATATTTT	CAISPSGNTIYF
TRBV18	NA	TRBJ2-3	NA	TGTGCCAGCTCACCAGAGGAGACGCAGTATTTT	CASSPEETQYF
TRBV23-1	NA	TRBJ2-2	NA	TGCGCCAGCAGTCAAACGGGGGGGGACAGGCAGTGCACCGGGGAGCTGTTTTTT	CASSQTGGDRQCTGELFF
TRBV5-1	NA	TRBJ1-2	NA	TGCGCCAGCAGCTTGCGGACAGAGGGTGGCTACACCTTC	CASSLRTEGGYTF
TRBV9	NA	TRBJ2-7	NA	TGTGCCAGCAGTTCGGGTCCTGACTACGAGCAGTACTTC	CASSSGPDYEQYF